The next 6 T cell receptor beta chains were all read from a single sample in a study of blood T cell repertoires in COVID-19. Only in-frame clones appear in the TCRdb table, and some are missing; sequencing was by immunoSEQ multiplex PCR. The table shows approximately 12,000 clones, with around nine tenths occurring only once. Sequencing input: peripheral blood. The receptors come from a human donor in a cohort sampled during active COVID-19.

This chain links TRBV5-4 with TRBJ2-7; 10 bases fit TRBD1. The V and J ends lost 4 bases and 1 base, in that order; junction bases with no gene match: 8. The CDR3 is 16 amino acids. CDR1 is SGHNT, CDR2 YYREEE, per germline (reference sequence). The CDR3 bases are TGTGCCAGCAGCCGCGGACAGGGGGGACCATCCTACGAGCAGTACTTC. Its protein product is CASSRGQGGPSYEQYF.

The chain recombines TRBV5-8 with TRBJ1-1; no firm D call. Germline-derived CDR1 and CDR2 are SGHTS and YDEGEE. Between the trimmed V and J ends, which lost 7 bases and 4 bases, there was a span of 5 bases. The CDR3 runs 10 residues. For the CDR3, the DNA is TGTGCCAGCCGGGGCACTGAAGCTTTCTTT. It encodes CASRGTEAFF.

The chain couples TRBV10-3 to TRBJ1-5; 7 nucleotides match TRBD1. The CDR3 contains 13 residues. The V gene end was trimmed by 5 bases and the J gene end by 4 bases; junction bases not matched to a gene: 2. Germline V CDR1 and CDR2: ENHRY, SYGVKD. The CDR3 coding sequence is TGTGCCATCAGTTCACAGGGGAATCAGCCCCAGCATTTT. Its translation is CAISSQGNQPQHF.

The chain has TRBV10-2 and TRBJ2-1; 7 bases fit TRBD1. The V gene end was trimmed by 6 bases and the J gene end by 2 bases; junction bases not matched to a gene: 7. Looked up from germline, CDR1 is WSHSY and CDR2 is SAAADI. The length of the CDR3 is 15 residues. This CDR3 reads CASSEYGTAYNEQFF. CDR3 sequence (DNA): TGCGCCAGCAGCGAATACGGGACAGCCTACAATGAGCAGTTCTTC.

The rearrangement joins TRBV5-1 to TRBJ1-2; 9 positions agree with TRBD1. The germline V gene encodes CDR1 SGHRS and CDR2 YFSETQ. Germline trimming cut 3 bases from V and 2 bases from J; bases unmatched to any gene: 5. CDR3 length: 15 amino acids. In DNA form, the CDR3 reads TGCGCCAGCAGCTCCGGACAGGGGATGAACTATGGCTACACCTTC. Translated, it gives CASSSGQGMNYGYTF.

V usage is TRBV9 and J usage is TRBJ2-1; 8 bases map to TRBD1. Germline V gene sequence: CDR1 SGDLS, CDR2 YYNGEE. V dropped 1 base and J dropped 10; count of bases not matched to a gene: 7. CDR3 size: 14 residues. CDR3 nucleotide sequence: TGTGCCAGCAGCGTACAGGGGGCGGGCGGGGAGCAGTTCTTC. This gives the protein CASSVQGAGGEQFF.